This TCR beta chain was identified during a study of T-cell reconstitution after alpha-beta-depleted transplantation in children. CDR1 MNHEY and CDR2 SVGEGT come from the germline V gene. The CDR3 length is 15 residues. Trimming removed 2 bases from V and 0 bases from J, with 9 bases in between. This sample's TCRbeta library carried unique molecular identifier barcodes. One entry per CDR3 protein, called by TCRdb with MiXCR from the PCR reads. The sample lists about 640,000 distinct CDR3 sequences, around a sixth occurring once. The sample holds many counts of this clonotype. Here the sequenced sample was PBMCs from the stem cell graft donor, taken from the stem cell graft. This TCR came from a human donor who donated a stem cell graft to a child with acute myeloid leukemia. V and J are TRBV6-2 or TRBV6-3 and TRBJ2-3; D is perhaps TRBD1 or TRBD2 (6 bases each). The CDR3 DNA reads as TGTGCCAGCAGTTACACAGGGACTAGCACAGATACGCAGTATTTT. Translated: CASSYTGTSTDTQYF.